A single TCR beta chain is shown here with its context. The antigen is not known. V trimming: 0 bases; J trimming: 7 bases; junction bases outside the gene matches: 2. Germline values: CDR1 SGHNT, CDR2 YYREEE (reference sequence). This CDR3 region has 15 residues. This sample is part of a study of T cell responses to AZD1222 COVID-19 vaccine. Study-level results: The span of vaccine-associated CD4 TCRs extended across spike, with dominance at 160-218 and 743-854. Following two doses of AZD1222, Spike-specific TCR breadth and depth rose.

Profiling relied on immunoSEQ multiplex PCR, and the TCRdb table lists in-frame clones only, not all of them. The repertoire holds roughly 99,000 clones, with 91% as singletons. The rearrangement uses TRBV5-4 and TRBJ1-6; 9 bases are shared with TRBD1. The material sequenced was peripheral blood, taken on day 0 of AZD1222 vaccination. This sequence was found in an adult in good health. CDR3 in amino acids: CASSLEQGANSPLHF. The CDR3, as DNA: TGTGCCAGCAGCTTGGAACAGGGGGCGAATTCACCCCTCCACTTT.